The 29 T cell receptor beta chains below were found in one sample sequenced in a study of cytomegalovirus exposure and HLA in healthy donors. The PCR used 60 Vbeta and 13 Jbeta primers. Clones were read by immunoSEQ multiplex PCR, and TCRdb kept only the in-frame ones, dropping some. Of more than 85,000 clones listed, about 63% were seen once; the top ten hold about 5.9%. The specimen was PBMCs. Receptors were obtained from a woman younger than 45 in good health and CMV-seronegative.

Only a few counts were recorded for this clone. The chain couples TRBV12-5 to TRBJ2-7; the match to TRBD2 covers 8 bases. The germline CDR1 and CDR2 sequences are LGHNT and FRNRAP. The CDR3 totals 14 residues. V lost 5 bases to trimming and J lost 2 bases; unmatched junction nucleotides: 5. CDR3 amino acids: CASGKVAGTYEQYF. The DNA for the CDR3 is TGTGCTAGTGGTAAAGTAGCGGGGACCTACGAGCAGTACTTC.

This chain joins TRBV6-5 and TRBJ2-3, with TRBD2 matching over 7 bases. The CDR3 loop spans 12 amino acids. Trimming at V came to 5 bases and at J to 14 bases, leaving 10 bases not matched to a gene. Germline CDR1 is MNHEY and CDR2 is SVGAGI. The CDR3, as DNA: TGTGCCAGCAGTCCGACGGGGAGGGACCTGTATTTT. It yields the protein CASSPTGRDLYF.

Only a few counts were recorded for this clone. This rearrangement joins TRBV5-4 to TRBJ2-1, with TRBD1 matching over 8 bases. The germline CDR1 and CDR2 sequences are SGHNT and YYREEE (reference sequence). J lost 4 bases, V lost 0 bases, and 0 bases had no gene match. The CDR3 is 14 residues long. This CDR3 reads CASSLGDRYNEQFF. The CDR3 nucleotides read TGTGCCAGCAGCTTGGGGGACAGGTACAATGAGCAGTTCTTC. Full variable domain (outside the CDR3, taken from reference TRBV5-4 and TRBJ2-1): ETGVTQSPTHLIKTRGQQVTLRCSSQSGHNTVSWYQQALGQGPQFIFQYYREEENGRGNFPPRFSGLQFPNYSSELNVNALELDDSALYLCASSLGDRYNEQFFGPGTRLTVL.

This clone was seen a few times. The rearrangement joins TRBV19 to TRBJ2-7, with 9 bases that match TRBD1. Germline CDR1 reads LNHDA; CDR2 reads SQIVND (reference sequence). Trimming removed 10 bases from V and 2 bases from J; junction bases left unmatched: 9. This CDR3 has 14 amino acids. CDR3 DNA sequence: TGTGCCACCGCAAAACAGGGGGCGGCCTACGAGCAGTACTTC. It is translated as CATAKQGAAYEQYF. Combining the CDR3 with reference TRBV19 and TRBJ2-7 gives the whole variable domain DGGITQSPKYLFRKEGQNVTLSCEQNLNHDAMYWYRQDPGQGLRLIYYSQIVNDFQKGDIAEGYSVSREKKESFPLTVTSAQKNPTAFYLCATAKQGAAYEQYFGPGTRLTVT.

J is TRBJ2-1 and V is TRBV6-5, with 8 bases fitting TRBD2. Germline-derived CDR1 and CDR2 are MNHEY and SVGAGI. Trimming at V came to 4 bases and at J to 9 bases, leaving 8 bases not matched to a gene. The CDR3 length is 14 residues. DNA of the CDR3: TGTGCCAGCAGTTTACTAGCGGAGGGGGGTGAGCAGTTCTTC. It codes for CASSLLAEGGEQFF.

In nucleotides, the CDR3 is TGCGCCAGCAGTCGTAACTTGCTAGTCCAAGATACGCAGTATTTT. Protein sequence: CASSRNLLVQDTQYF. The chain uses TRBV4-3 and TRBJ2-3; D uncertain. The length of the CDR3 is 15 residues. V gave up 6 bases and J gave up 5 bases, with 18 bases separating them. Germline V gene sequence: CDR1 LGHNA, CDR2 YSLEER.

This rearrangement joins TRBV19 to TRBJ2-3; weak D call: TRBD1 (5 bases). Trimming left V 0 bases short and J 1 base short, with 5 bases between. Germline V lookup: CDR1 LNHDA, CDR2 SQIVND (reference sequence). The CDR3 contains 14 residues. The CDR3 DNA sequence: TGTGCCAGTAGTATAGAAGGGGGCACAGATACGCAGTATTTT. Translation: CASSIEGGTDTQYF.

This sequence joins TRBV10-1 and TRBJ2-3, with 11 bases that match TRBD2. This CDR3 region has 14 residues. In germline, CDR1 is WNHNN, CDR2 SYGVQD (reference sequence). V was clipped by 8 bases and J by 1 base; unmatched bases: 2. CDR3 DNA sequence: TGCGCCAGCCTGACTAGCGGGGGCACAGATACGCAGTATTTT. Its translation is CASLTSGGTDTQYF.

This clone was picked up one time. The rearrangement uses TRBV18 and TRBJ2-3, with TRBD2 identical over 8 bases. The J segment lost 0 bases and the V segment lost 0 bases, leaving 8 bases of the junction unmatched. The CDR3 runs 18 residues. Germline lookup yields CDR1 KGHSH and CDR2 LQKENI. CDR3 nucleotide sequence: TGTGCCAGCTCACCACCGGCGGGGGGTTTTTCTAGCACAGATACGCAGTATTTT. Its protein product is CASSPPAGGFSSTDTQYF.

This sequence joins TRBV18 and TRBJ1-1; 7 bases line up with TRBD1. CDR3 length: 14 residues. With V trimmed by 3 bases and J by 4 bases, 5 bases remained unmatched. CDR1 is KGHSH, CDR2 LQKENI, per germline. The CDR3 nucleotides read TGTGCCAGCTCACCTATACAGGGGCGCACTGAAGCTTTCTTT. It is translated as CASSPIQGRTEAFF.

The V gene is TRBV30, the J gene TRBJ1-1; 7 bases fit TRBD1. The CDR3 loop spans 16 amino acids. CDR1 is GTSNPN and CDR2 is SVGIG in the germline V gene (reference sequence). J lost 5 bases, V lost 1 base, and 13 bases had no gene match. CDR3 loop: CAWSGRGLTGRTEAFF. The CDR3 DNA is TGTGCCTGGAGTGGGAGAGGATTGACAGGGAGGACTGAAGCTTTCTTT.

The CDR3: CASSQQGPMHNSPLHF. The DNA for the CDR3 is TGTGCCAGCAGCCAACAGGGGCCGATGCATAATTCACCCCTCCACTTT. The rearrangement links TRBV4-2 to TRBJ1-6; D possibly corresponds to TRBD1 (6 bases). The ends were cut back, 2 bases at V and 5 bases at J, with 13 bases in the middle. The CDR3 covers 16 residues. Germline CDR1 reads LGHNA; CDR2 reads YNFKEQ.

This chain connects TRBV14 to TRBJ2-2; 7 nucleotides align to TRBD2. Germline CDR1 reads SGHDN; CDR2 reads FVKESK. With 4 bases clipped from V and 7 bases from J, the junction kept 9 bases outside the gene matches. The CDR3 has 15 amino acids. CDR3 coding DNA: TGTGCCAGCAGCCGTCCGGGAGGCGGGGGCGGGGAGCTGTTTTTT. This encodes CASSRPGGGGGELFF.

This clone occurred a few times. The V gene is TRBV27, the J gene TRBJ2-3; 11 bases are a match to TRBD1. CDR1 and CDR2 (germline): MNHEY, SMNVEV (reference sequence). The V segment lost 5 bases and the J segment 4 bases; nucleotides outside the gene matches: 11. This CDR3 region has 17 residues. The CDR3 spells CASSRHHSDRGPDTQYF. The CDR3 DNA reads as TGTGCCAGCAGTCGACACCATTCGGACAGGGGGCCAGATACGCAGTATTTT.

The CDR3 nucleotides are TGTGCCAGCAGACCCGAGGGGGTCTATGGCTACACCTTC. Translation gives CASRPEGVYGYTF. This chain joins TRBV27 and TRBJ1-2, with D possibly TRBD1 on 6 matching bases. This CDR3 has 13 residues. Trimming left V 6 bases short and J 4 bases short, with 12 bases between. Per the germline V gene, CDR1 is MNHEY and CDR2 is SMNVEV (reference sequence).

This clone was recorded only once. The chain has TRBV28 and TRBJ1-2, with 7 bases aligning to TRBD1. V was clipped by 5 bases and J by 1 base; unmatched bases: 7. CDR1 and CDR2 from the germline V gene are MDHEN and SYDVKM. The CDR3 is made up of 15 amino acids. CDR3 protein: CASSLTGVLNYGYTF. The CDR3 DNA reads TGTGCCAGCAGTCTTACAGGGGTCCTTAACTATGGCTACACCTTC.

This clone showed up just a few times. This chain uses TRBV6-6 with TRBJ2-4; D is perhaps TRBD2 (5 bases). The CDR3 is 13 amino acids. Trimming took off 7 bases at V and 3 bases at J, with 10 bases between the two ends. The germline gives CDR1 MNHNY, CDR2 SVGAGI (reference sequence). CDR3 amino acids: CASNRGGKNIQYF. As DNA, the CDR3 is TGTGCCAGCAATAGAGGAGGCAAAAACATTCAGTACTTC.

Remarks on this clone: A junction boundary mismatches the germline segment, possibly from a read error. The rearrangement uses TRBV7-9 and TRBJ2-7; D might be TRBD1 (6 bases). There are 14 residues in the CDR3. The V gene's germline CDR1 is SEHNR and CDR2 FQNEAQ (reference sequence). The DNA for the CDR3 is TGTGCCAGCAACTTAGGACAGTTGACTGAGGAGCAGTACTTC. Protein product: CASNLGQLTEEQYF.

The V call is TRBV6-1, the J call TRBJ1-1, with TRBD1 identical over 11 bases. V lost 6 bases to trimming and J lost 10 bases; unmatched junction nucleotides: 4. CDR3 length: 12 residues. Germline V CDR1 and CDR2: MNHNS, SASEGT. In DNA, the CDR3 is TGTGCCAGCAGGGGACAGGGGGAGGGAGCTTTCTTT. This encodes CASRGQGEGAFF.

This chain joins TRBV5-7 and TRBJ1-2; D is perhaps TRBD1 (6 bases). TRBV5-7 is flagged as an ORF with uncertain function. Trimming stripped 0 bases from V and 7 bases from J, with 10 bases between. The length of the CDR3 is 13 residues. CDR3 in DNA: TGTGCCAGCAGCTTGGATCAGGGGTCTGGCTACACCTTC. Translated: CASSLDQGSGYTF.

CDR3 sequence (DNA): TGTGCCAGTAGTATACTGGACAGGGCGGGCACCGGGGAGCTGTTTTTT. Protein sequence: CASSILDRAGTGELFF. The chain combines TRBV19 with TRBJ2-2; 8 bases match TRBD1. The CDR3 consists of 16 residues. Germline V gene data show CDR1 as LNHDA and CDR2 as SQIVND (reference sequence). V lost 2 bases and J lost 4; bases outside the gene matches: 6.

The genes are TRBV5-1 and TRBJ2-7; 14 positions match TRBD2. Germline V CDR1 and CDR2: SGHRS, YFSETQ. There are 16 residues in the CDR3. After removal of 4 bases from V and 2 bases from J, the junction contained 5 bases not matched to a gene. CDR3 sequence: CASSEGLAGDTYEQYF. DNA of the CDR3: TGCGCCAGCAGCGAGGGACTAGCGGGGGACACCTACGAGCAGTACTTC.

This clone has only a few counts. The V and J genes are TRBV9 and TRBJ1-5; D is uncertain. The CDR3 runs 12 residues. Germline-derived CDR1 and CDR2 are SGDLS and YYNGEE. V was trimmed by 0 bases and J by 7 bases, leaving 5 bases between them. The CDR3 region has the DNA TGTGCCAGCAGCGTAGGAGGGCAGCCCCAGCATTTT. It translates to CASSVGGQPQHF.

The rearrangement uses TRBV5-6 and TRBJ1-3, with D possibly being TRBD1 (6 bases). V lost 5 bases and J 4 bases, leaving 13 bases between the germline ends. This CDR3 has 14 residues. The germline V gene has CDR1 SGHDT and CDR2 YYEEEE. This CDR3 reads CASRAGTKGNTIYF. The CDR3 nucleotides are TGTGCCAGCAGGGCCGGGACAAAAGGAAACACCATATATTTT. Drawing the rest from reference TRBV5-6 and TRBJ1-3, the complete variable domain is DAGVTQSPTHLIKTRGQQVTLRCSPKSGHDTVSWYQQALGQGPQFIFQYYEEEERQRGNFPDRFSGHQFPNYSSELNVNALLLGDSALYLCASRAGTKGNTIYFGEGSWLTVV.

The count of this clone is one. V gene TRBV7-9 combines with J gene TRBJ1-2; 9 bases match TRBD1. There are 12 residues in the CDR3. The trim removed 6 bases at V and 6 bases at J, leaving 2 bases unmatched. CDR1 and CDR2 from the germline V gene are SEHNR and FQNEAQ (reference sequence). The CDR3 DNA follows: TGTGCCAGCAGGCGGGACAGGGATGGCTACACCTTC. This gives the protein CASRRDRDGYTF. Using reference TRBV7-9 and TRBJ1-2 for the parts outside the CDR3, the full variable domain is DTGVSQNPRHKITKRGQNVTFRCDPISEHNRLYWYRQTLGQGPEFLTYFQNEAQLEKSRLLSDRFSAERPKGSFSTLEIQRTEQGDSAMYLCASRRDRDGYTFGSGTRLTVV.

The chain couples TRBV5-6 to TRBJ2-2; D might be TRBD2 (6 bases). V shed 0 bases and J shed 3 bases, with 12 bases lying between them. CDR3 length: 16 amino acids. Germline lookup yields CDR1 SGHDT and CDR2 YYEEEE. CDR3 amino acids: CASSLGGDGYTGELFF. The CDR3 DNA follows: TGTGCCAGCAGCTTGGGCGGGGACGGATACACCGGGGAGCTGTTTTTT.

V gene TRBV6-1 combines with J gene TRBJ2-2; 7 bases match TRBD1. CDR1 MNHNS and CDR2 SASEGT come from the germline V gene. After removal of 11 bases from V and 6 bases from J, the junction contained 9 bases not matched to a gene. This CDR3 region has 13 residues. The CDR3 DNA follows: TGTGCCGTCCGGACAGGAGGAGCCGGGGAGCTGTTTTTT. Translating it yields CAVRTGGAGELFF.

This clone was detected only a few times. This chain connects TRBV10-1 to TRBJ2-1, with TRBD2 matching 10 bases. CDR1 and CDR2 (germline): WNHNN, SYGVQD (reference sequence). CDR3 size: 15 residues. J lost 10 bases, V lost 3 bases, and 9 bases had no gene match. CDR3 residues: CASSDLQRGGREQFF. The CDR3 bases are TGCGCCAGCAGTGATCTTCAGCGGGGGGGCCGAGAGCAGTTCTTC.

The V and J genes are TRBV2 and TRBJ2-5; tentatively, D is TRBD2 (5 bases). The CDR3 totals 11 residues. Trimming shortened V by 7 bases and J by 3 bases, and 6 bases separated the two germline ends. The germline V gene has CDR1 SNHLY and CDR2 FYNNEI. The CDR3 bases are TGTGCCAGCACCGGGGAAGAGACCCAGTACTTC. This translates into CASTGEETQYF.